Shown below are 30 T cell receptor beta chains from a single sample sequenced in a study of shared clonotypes between healthy human individuals (dated by TCRdb to between 2020 and 2021). CD8 naive samples were obtained by positive selection for CCR7 among CD45RO-negative cells, yielding a CD45RA+CCR7+ population from which TemRA cells were excluded. The library was produced with the immunoSEQ multiplex PCR assay. The immuneACCESS repertoire file appears here via TCRdb, limited to in-frame rearrangements. These files lack a portion of the clones; in checked studies, under half of the deficit traces to unresolved V genes, and the cause of the others is not known. Counted in this sample were hundreds of thousands of clones; 80% to 95% of them appeared once. Together, the top ten hold 24% of the sample. The source material was naive CD8+ T cells sorted from blood. In the paper's terms, the cell subset or site label means: CD45RA+CCR7+. The receptors were gathered from a man between 25 and 39 years old in good health.

In DNA, the CDR3 is TGCAGCGTTGCTCTAGCGGGAGGGAGAGGTGGGACAGATACGCAGTATTTT. As protein: CSVALAGGRGGTDTQYF. The V and J genes are TRBV29-1 and TRBJ2-3; 12 nucleotides agree with TRBD2. The germline CDR1 and CDR2 sequences are SQVTM and ANQGSEA. V trimming: 4 bases; J trimming: 3 bases; junction bases outside the gene matches: 11. The CDR3 has 17 amino acids.

The rearrangement joins TRBV7-6 to TRBJ2-7, with D perhaps matching TRBD1 or TRBD2 (5 bases each). Trimming left V 4 bases short and J 2 bases short, with 15 bases between. The germline CDR1 and CDR2 sequences are SGHVS and FNYEAQ. This CDR3 is 15 amino acids long. The CDR3 nucleotides are TGTGCCAGCAGCTCTGGACCGGGGCAGACCTACGAGCAGTACTTC. It codes for CASSSGPGQTYEQYF.

The chain links TRBV11-2 to TRBJ2-1, with 13 positions matching TRBD2. Trimming took 5 bases from V and 7 from J; bases not matched to a gene: 5. This CDR3 is 15 amino acids long. CDR1 is SGHAT and CDR2 is FQNNGV in the germline V gene. The CDR3 DNA sequence: TGTGCCAGCAGCCTGGGACTAGCGGGAATGAATGAGCAGTTCTTC. Its protein product is CASSLGLAGMNEQFF.

The rearrangement links TRBV28 to TRBJ1-2, with 8 bases identical to TRBD1. The CDR3 is 14 residues long. Germline CDR1 and CDR2: MDHEN and SYDVKM. Germline trimming cut 7 bases from V and 7 bases from J; bases unmatched to any gene: 11. CDR3 sequence (DNA): TGTGCCAGCACACTTACTGGGACAGGTGGTGGCTACACCTTC. Protein product: CASTLTGTGGGYTF.

This chain links TRBV5-4 with TRBJ2-2; D assignment may be TRBD1 or TRBD2 (5 bases each). Looked up from germline, CDR1 is SGHNT and CDR2 is YYREEE (reference sequence). V was shortened by 4 bases and J by 6 bases, with 10 bases between the two germline ends. CDR3 size: 13 residues. CDR3: CASSGRQSGELFF. CDR3 DNA: TGTGCCAGCAGCGGGAGACAGTCCGGGGAGCTGTTTTTT.

J is TRBJ2-2 and V is TRBV4-1; TRBD2 matches 8 bases. The CDR3 runs 16 residues. Germline CDR1 reads MGHRA; CDR2 reads YSYEKL. V lost 0 bases and J lost 7; bases outside the gene matches: 7. The CDR3 spells CASSQDPGRAYGELFF. CDR3 coding DNA: TGCGCCAGCAGCCAAGATCCCGGGAGGGCCTACGGGGAGCTGTTTTTT.

The table lists this clone with a count of one. The V and J genes are TRBV9 and TRBJ2-3, with D unresolved. The V end lost 4 bases, the J end lost 4 bases, and 4 bases lay between the germline ends. The CDR3 is 11 amino acids. Germline assignment: CDR1 SGDLS and CDR2 YYNGEE. The CDR3 nucleotides are TGTGCCAGCAGCATTTCAGATACGCAGTATTTT. Amino acid sequence: CASSISDTQYF.

In its sample, this clone was seen a few times. The chain recombines TRBV7-2 with TRBJ1-5; D uncertain. With 1 base removed from V and 0 bases from J, the gap between germline ends came to 7 bases. This CDR3 contains 15 residues. Germline CDR1 and CDR2: SGHTA and FQGNSA. The DNA for the CDR3 is TGTGCCAGCAGCTTAGATTCGGGTAGCAATCAGCCCCAGCATTTT. This encodes CASSLDSGSNQPQHF.

The chain employs TRBV27 and TRBJ2-7, with 7 bases fitting TRBD1. The ends lost 5 bases at V and 5 bases at J; junction bases unmatched: 9. The germline CDR1 and CDR2 sequences are MNHEY and SMNVEV (reference sequence). The CDR3 runs 14 residues. This CDR3 is CASSGEQGLNEQYF. CDR3 coding DNA: TGTGCCAGCAGTGGGGAACAGGGGCTGAACGAGCAGTACTTC.

CDR3: CASTPRDRTDTQYF. DNA for the CDR3: TGTGCCAGCACCCCCCGGGATCGCACAGATACGCAGTATTTT. The rearrangement uses TRBV2 and TRBJ2-3, with D perhaps TRBD2 (5 bases). This CDR3 region has 14 residues. The V end was cut by 7 bases, the J end by 1 base, with 12 bases between. Germline CDR1 is SNHLY and CDR2 is FYNNEI.

This clone was picked up one time. The J gene is TRBJ2-1, the V gene TRBV7-6, with D perhaps TRBD2 (5 bases). The CDR3 has 16 amino acids. In germline, CDR1 is SGHVS, CDR2 FNYEAQ. V shed 5 bases and J shed 0 bases, with 14 bases lying between them. Here the CDR3 reads CASSHRGRSSYNEQFF. The CDR3 DNA sequence: TGTGCCAGCAGCCACCGAGGGAGAAGCTCCTACAATGAGCAGTTCTTC.

V gene TRBV13 combines with J gene TRBJ2-5; 8 bases map to TRBD2. With 2 bases clipped from V and 5 bases from J, the junction kept 7 bases outside the gene matches. The V gene's germline CDR1 is PRHDT and CDR2 FYEKMQ (reference sequence). The CDR3 runs 15 residues. The CDR3: CASSLLGLGSETQYF. In nucleotides, the CDR3 is TGTGCCAGCAGCTTACTGGGACTAGGGTCGGAGACCCAGTACTTC.

V is TRBV25-1 and J is TRBJ1-4; D is uncertain. Germline loops: CDR1 MGHDK, CDR2 SYGVNS. The V end lost 8 bases, the J end lost 5 bases, and 3 bases lay between the germline ends. This CDR3 region has 10 residues. CDR3 in DNA: TGTGCCAGCGGGAATGAAAAACTGTTTTTT. Protein sequence: CASGNEKLFF.

Comment on this clone: This sample includes further DNA sequences coding for the same CDR3. This rearrangement joins TRBV6-5 to TRBJ2-7; perhaps D is TRBD1 or TRBD2 (5 bases each). V gave up 0 bases and J gave up 4 bases, with 10 bases separating them. Germline CDR1 MNHEY, CDR2 SVGAGI. This CDR3 has 14 amino acids. The CDR3 DNA is TGTGCCAGCAGTTACTCCGGGACCGTGTACGAGCAGTACTTC. This gives the protein CASSYSGTVYEQYF.

The V gene is TRBV29-1, the J gene TRBJ2-1; possible D gene TRBD1, 5 bases. The CDR3 spans 17 residues. Germline V gives CDR1 SQVTM, CDR2 ANQGSEA. Trimming took 7 bases from V and 0 from J, leaving 22 bases between them. The CDR3 nucleotides are TGCAGCGCCGAAATCCTGGACACCGGAACCTCCTACAATGAGCAGTTCTTC. It yields the protein CSAEILDTGTSYNEQFF.

The rearrangement joins TRBV18 to TRBJ1-4; no clear D gene. CDR3 size: 16 residues. Trimming left V 2 bases short and J 1 base short, with 11 bases between. Germline V gene lookup returns CDR1 KGHSH and CDR2 LQKENI. The CDR3: CASSPAPSGTNEKLFF. CDR3 sequence (DNA): TGTGCCAGCTCACCAGCTCCCTCGGGAACTAATGAAAAACTGTTTTTT.

The chain has TRBV6-5 and TRBJ1-2; D might be TRBD1 (5 bases). Germline V lookup: CDR1 MNHEY, CDR2 SVGAGI. V was pared by 2 bases and J by 4 bases, with 14 bases between. The CDR3 is 15 residues long. The CDR3 protein is CASSYGIGAAYGYTF. The CDR3 bases are TGTGCCAGCAGTTACGGTATCGGGGCGGCCTATGGCTACACCTTC.

V is TRBV28 and J is TRBJ1-5; 8 bases agree with TRBD1. Germline V CDR1 and CDR2: MDHEN, SYDVKM. The CDR3 contains 15 residues. After removal of 6 bases from V and 6 bases from J, the junction contained 10 bases not matched to a gene. CDR3 DNA: TGTGCCAGCAGCCCAGGGGGCGCGATAATTCAGCCCCAGCATTTT. The encoded protein is CASSPGGAIIQPQHF. The full variable domain, with the rest looked up from reference TRBV28 and TRBJ1-5, is DVKVTQSSRYLVKRTGEKVFLECVQDMDHENMFWYRQDPGLGLRLIYFSYDVKMKEKGDIPEGYSVSREKKERFSLILESASTNQTSMYLCASSPGGAIIQPQHFGDGTRLSIL.

The chain links TRBV15 to TRBJ1-5, with D uncertain. The V gene lost 0 bases and the J gene lost 2 bases, with 8 bases spanning the gap. Germline lookup yields CDR1 LNHNV and CDR2 YYDKDF (reference sequence). This CDR3 is 15 amino acids long. The CDR3 bases are TGTGCCACCAGCAGAGAAGACAAACGCAATCAGCCCCAGCATTTT. This gives the protein CATSREDKRNQPQHF.

The V call is TRBV9, the J call TRBJ2-1, with D perhaps being TRBD1 or TRBD2 (6 bases each). Germline V gene data show CDR1 as SGDLS and CDR2 as YYNGEE. This CDR3 is 16 amino acids long. V lost 5 bases, J lost 6 bases, and 21 bases lay in between. CDR3 sequence (DNA): TGTGCCAGCAGAGGCCCTATGGGGGGCGCGGTCAATGAGCAGTTCTTC. It codes for CASRGPMGGAVNEQFF.

DNA for the CDR3: TGTGCCAGCAGTTCCCCAGACAGGGTGGTGAGTGAAAAACTGTTTTTT. Residues: CASSSPDRVVSEKLFF. The genes are TRBV28 and TRBJ1-4; 7 bases agree with TRBD1. V lost 4 bases, J lost 7 bases, and 12 bases stayed unmatched. This CDR3 spans 16 amino acids. Germline V gene sequence: CDR1 MDHEN, CDR2 SYDVKM.

The chain carries TRBV11-3 and TRBJ2-3; D call uncertain. This CDR3 spans 14 amino acids. CDR1 is SGHNT, CDR2 YENEEA, per germline. V was pared by 4 bases and J by 5 bases, with 13 bases between. The DNA of the CDR3 is TGTGCCAGCAGCTCGCGTGAGATGCGAGATACGCAGTATTTT. It encodes CASSSREMRDTQYF.

Regarding this clone: A much larger clonotype is one base distant, so this may be a read error. V usage is TRBV7-2 and J usage is TRBJ2-7; D not certain. This CDR3 spans 12 amino acids. The V end was cut by 4 bases, the J end by 0 bases, with 4 bases between. Germline CDR1 is SGHTA and CDR2 is FQGNSA. The CDR3 sequence is CASSYPSYEQYF. The CDR3 DNA reads as TGTGCCAGCAGCTACCCCTCCTACGAGCAGTACTTC.

The V gene is TRBV7-6, the J gene TRBJ2-1, with D possibly TRBD2 on 6 matching bases. Germline V gene sequence: CDR1 SGHVS, CDR2 FNYEAQ. V gave up 1 base and J gave up 5 bases, with 12 bases separating them. The CDR3 is 15 amino acids. CDR3 in DNA: TGTGCCAGCAGCTTAGAGGCGGGAATCCACAATGAGCAGTTCTTC. Translating gives CASSLEAGIHNEQFF.

This chain joins TRBV18 and TRBJ2-3; D possibly uses TRBD1 or TRBD2 (5 bases each). Germline CDR1 is KGHSH and CDR2 is LQKENI. CDR3 length: 14 amino acids. With 0 bases removed from V and 1 base from J, the gap between germline ends came to 5 bases. The CDR3, as DNA: TGTGCCAGCTCACCACCGGGGGGCACAGATACGCAGTATTTT. It specifies CASSPPGGTDTQYF.

The V gene is TRBV10-3, the J gene TRBJ2-7; 11 bases agree with TRBD2. With V trimmed by 3 bases and J by 3 bases, 1 base remained unmatched. CDR1 and CDR2 (germline): ENHRY, SYGVKD. This CDR3 has 14 residues. CDR3 DNA sequence: TGTGCCATCAGTGAAACTAGCGGGAGCTACGAGCAGTACTTC. Amino acids: CAISETSGSYEQYF.

This clone is a singleton in its sample. This chain uses TRBV4-3 with TRBJ1-5, with unresolved D. Germline V gene sequence: CDR1 LGHNA, CDR2 YSLEER. V lost 0 bases and J 3 bases, leaving 12 bases between the germline ends. The CDR3 consists of 16 residues. As DNA, the CDR3 is TGCGCCAGCAGCCAAGACCGGGTAGGGTACAATCAGCCCCAGCATTTT. Translated, it gives CASSQDRVGYNQPQHF.

V usage is TRBV5-6 and J usage is TRBJ2-7; no clear D gene. The V end lost 2 bases, the J end lost 2 bases, and 11 bases lay between the germline ends. The germline gives CDR1 SGHDT, CDR2 YYEEEE. The CDR3 length is 14 residues. This CDR3 is CASSFSGQTYEQYF. Here the CDR3 DNA reads TGTGCCAGCAGCTTCTCAGGCCAGACCTACGAGCAGTACTTC.

The V gene is TRBV2, the J gene TRBJ1-3; D is ambiguous. The CDR3 is 17 residues long. Germline lookup yields CDR1 SNHLY and CDR2 FYNNEI. The germline V and J ends were trimmed by 6 bases and 0 bases, with 18 bases remaining between them. DNA of the CDR3: TGTGCCAGCAGGACTCCGGGTACAGAGAGCTCTGGAAACACCATATATTTT. It encodes CASRTPGTESSGNTIYF.

The chain's CDR3 is CASGVRTGELFF. The CDR3, as DNA: TGTGCCTCCGGTGTTCGGACCGGGGAGCTGTTTTTT. The chain is built from TRBV30 and TRBJ2-2; D gene ambiguous. This CDR3 region has 12 residues. Per the germline V gene, CDR1 is GTSNPN and CDR2 is SVGIG (reference sequence). Trimming cost V 7 bases and J 5 bases, with 11 bases left between them.